This is a list of T cell receptor beta chains from one sample in a study of T cells in Graves' hyperthyroidism and ophthalmopathy. MiXCR, applied by TCRdb to the multiplex PCR reads, yields one record per CDR3 protein. The sample includes approximately 590,000 distinct CDR3 sequences, about 45% seen only once; the top ten take 6.5% to 9%. Sequenced sample: peripheral blood or thyroid tissue (not recorded which). These TCRs come from a woman aged 18-29 years with Graves' hyperthyroidism. The conserved cysteine and the conserved F or W are not part of the CDR3 here. The D gene is left open where the match is weak.

V,D,CDR3
TRBV10-3,.,AISGIGNEKLF
TRBV2,TRBD1,ASSQDGPGQRLYGYT
TRBV6-6,.,ASSWSPLNQPQH
TRBV2,.,ASSGVNTEAF
TRBV7-2,TRBD1,ASSPRDRGETQY
TRBV24-1,.,ATSDSGSGELF
TRBV15,.,ATSSVRDTGELF
TRBV7-2,.,ASSPIDATPGGYT
TRBV2,.,ASSEYTGGRDTEAF
TRBV14,.,ASSQARGLLYGYT
TRBV7-9,TRBD1,ASSSPDRVHGYT
TRBV7-2,.,ASSLARGKGEKLF
TRBV12-3/TRBV12-4,.,ASSLAPGASNQPQH
TRBV13,.,ASSPGRDGNTIY
TRBV2,.,ASSLAPGLRGYEQY
TRBV25-1,.,ASSELVRSEGYT
TRBV20-1,TRBD1,SARGPGGLEKLF
TRBV7-9,.,ASSFDGYMNTEAF
TRBV7-2,.,ASSFHTGELF
TRBV2,.,ASREWYSYEQY
TRBV24-1,.,ATGLRETQPQH
TRBV6-1,TRBD2,ASIGTSPTDTQY
TRBV20-1,.,SARRGGGGQPQH
TRBV9,TRBD1,ASSGGQGNEKLF
TRBV19,.,ASIPRREVGAAEAF
TRBV20-1,.,SAVDSRAPYEQY
TRBV7-8,.,ASSSTTPTGELF
TRBV19,.,ASSIRGEQY
TRBV7-2,.,ASAFGGASNSPLH
TRBV2,.,ASQGRSKNSPLH
TRBV11-1,TRBD2,ASGGLAGGGTQY
TRBV20-1,.,SARLRRLNTEAF
TRBV29-1,.,SVGQTQGQGGAF
TRBV7-9,.,ASSTSSDSTSGNTIY
TRBV2,.,ASRSSTGRNYGYT
TRBV20-1,TRBD2,SAKGLAGGQETQY
TRBV29-1,.,SVDNPKGT
TRBV2,.,ASSGNKEAPYEQY
TRBV5-1,TRBD1,ASSPTGGEQPQH
TRBV29-1,.,SVVSDRNTEAF
TRBV7-8,.,ASSFLVGTQETQY
TRBV20-1,.,SAREGMSYVHT
TRBV15,.,ATSRDLGKGEAF
TRBV2,.,ASSSWGGEAF
TRBV19,.,ASSTRHTGNTIY
TRBV7-2,.,ASSQDPGRYDEKLF
TRBV29-1,.,SVERRTVGYT
TRBV13,.,ASSFGPTNEKLF
TRBV9,.,ASSVVSVTEAF
TRBV19,.,ASIGGWTEAF
TRBV7-2,TRBD1,ASSFTTGDQETQY
TRBV19,.,ASRIDTGVGNTIY
TRBV25-1,.,ASSELEETQY
TRBV15,TRBD1,ATSRRQGVGYT
TRBV2,TRBD1,ASSRTGQGTNGYT
TRBV10-2,TRBD1,ASSEQGYEQY
TRBV7-3,.,ASSSSGDTGEAEAF
TRBV7-9,.,ASSFAGNSYEQY